This section outlines one TCR beta chain sequence together with its context. This clonotype was seen only a few times. Its antigen is not yet known. No base quality values were provided; no much bigger clone lies one nucleotide off. This sample is part of a study of patients and donors after allogeneic stem cell transplantation (dated by TCRdb to between 2020 and 2021). CDR1 and CDR2 are drawn from the germline V gene: MGHRA, YSYEKL. The CDR3 starts with the cysteine, ends with the phenylalanine, and has 15 residues. Only the CDR3 DNA is retained, 45 bases long and in frame from the first base. Trimmed from V: 2 bases; trimmed from J: 4 bases; junction bases lacking a gene match: 6. Libraries were made using RT-PCR. Sequencing used a NextSeq 550. TCRdb reworked the public reads: Q25 trimming with fastp, MiXCR clone assembly, productive beta chains retained. Records with the same CDR3 protein are collapsed into one entry carrying the most frequent genes and DNA. The sample includes 20,000 or so distinct CDR3 sequences, with about 45% observed a single time. The top ten clones comprise 78% of the sample.

This TCR was sampled from a human donor who was either an allogeneic HSCT recipient or a stem cell or donor lymphocyte infusion donor (not recorded which). It is not recorded whose cells these are; they may come from a transplant donor. Sequenced sample: blood, either unsorted or a sorted T cell fraction (not recorded which). The chain is encoded by TRBV4-1 joined to TRBJ1-1, and TRBD1 aligns with 8 junction nucleotides. The nucleotide sequence is given as TGCGCCAGCAGCCAAACTGGACAGGGAAGCACTGAAGCTTTCTTT. This yields the protein CASSQTGQGSTEAFF.